What follows describes a single T cell receptor (beta chain). The sample comes from a study of blood T cell repertoires in COVID-19. Study details: Whether acute or convalescent, the COVID-19 samples came from the United States, Italy and Spain. Sample material is recorded as cDNA or gDNA derived from T cells, B-cell-depleted T cells, or PBMCs.

Germline lookup yields CDR1 SGHVS and CDR2 FQNEAQ. This CDR3 spans 15 amino acids. Trimming shortened V by 1 base and J by 0 bases, and 9 bases separated the two germline ends. Sequencing was performed with immunoSEQ multiplex PCR; in TCRdb, only in-frame clones are kept and a portion is missing. The sample yields some 130,000 clones, around 80% seen once. Source material: peripheral blood. The rearrangement uses TRBV7-8 and TRBJ2-5; possible D gene TRBD1, 6 bases. This sequence originates from a man between 65 and 85 years old with acute or convalescent COVID-19. This chain's CDR3 is CASSLGRGYQETQYF. For the CDR3, the DNA is TGTGCCAGCAGCTTAGGAAGGGGGTACCAAGAGACCCAGTACTTC.